This T cell receptor beta chain is drawn from a study of blood T cells in healthy people across ages. Each sample had at least 6.5 million PBMCs isolated. Extraction of total RNA produced a minimum of 5 micrograms from each sample. Losses at the gene ends were 6 bases for V and 5 bases for J; bases not matched to a gene: 2. Germline V gene data show CDR1 as ENHRY and CDR2 as SYGVKD. This CDR3 has 14 amino acids. A second roughly 6 to 12 cycle PCR used barcoded and J-beta primers. Each CDR3 protein gets one entry after TCRdb re-called the 5' RACE reads with MiXCR. The profile shows 800,000 or so distinct CDR3 sequences, roughly 25% of them singletons. This clonotype was counted between two and nine times. These same records also appear under a second study, on T cells of mothers and their children. From that study: Overlap measured in related mother-child pairs was slightly, non-significantly higher than in unrelated pairs.

The TCR was taken from a boy younger than 18 in good health. Sequencing was done on a sample of blood. The chain links TRBV10-3 to TRBJ2-1; 12 bases fit TRBD1. CDR3 coding DNA: TGTGCCATCAGGGGACAGGGGGCGAACAATGAGCAGTTCTTC. Its protein is CAIRGQGANNEQFF.